The sequence of this TCR beta chain was determined in a study of glioma-infiltrating T cells. Overall study results and limits: Tissue and blood shared very few CDR3 sequences. Gliomas, especially low-grade, showed above-expected tissue-blood divergence; non-neoplastic patients showed below.

Germline V gene data show CDR1 as DFQATT and CDR2 as SNEGSKA (reference sequence). V was shortened by 1 base and J by 0 bases, with 4 bases between the two germline ends. The CDR3 is made up of 14 amino acids. For this clonotype: The antigen remains undetermined.

The iRepertoire nested amplicon-rescue multiplex PCR amplified TCR alpha and beta CDR3s from RNA. Input was 100-400 ng of tissue mRNA or PBMC total RNA. TCRdb ran MiXCR on the multiplex PCR reads and lists one entry per CDR3 protein. The table has some 150,000 distinct CDR3 sequences, about two fifths seen once. The clonotype was recovered from a human donor with low-grade glioma or glioblastoma, undergoing nonglioma brain surgery, or in good health (not recorded which). V usage is TRBV20-1 and J usage is TRBJ2-6, with D hard to call. The sample taken for sequencing was glioma tissue, nonneoplastic brain tissue, or PBMCs (not recorded which). CDR3 in amino acids: CSARAFSGANVLTF. CDR3 nucleotides: TGCAGTGCTAGAGCTTTCTCTGGGGCCAACGTCCTGACTTTC.